The entry below gives a single T cell receptor (beta chain) sequence along with its context. This entry comes from a study of technical replicates of blood from several donors. TCRdb's copy holds only in-frame clones and misses some; the assay was immunoSEQ multiplex PCR. Of about 62,000 clones in the sample, about 98% are singletons; the top ten hold around 0.16%. The V gene end was trimmed by 5 bases and the J gene end by 7 bases; junction bases not matched to a gene: 4. The germline V gene has CDR1 DFQATT and CDR2 SNEGSKA (reference sequence). The CDR3 loop spans 11 amino acids. The chain recombines TRBV20-1 with TRBJ2-7, with 8 bases identical to TRBD1. Specimen: T cells isolated from PBMCs. This receptor was obtained from a human donor in good health. Written as DNA, the CDR3 is TGCAGTGCTGGGACAGGCGTGGAGCAGTACTTC. Translation: CSAGTGVEQYF.